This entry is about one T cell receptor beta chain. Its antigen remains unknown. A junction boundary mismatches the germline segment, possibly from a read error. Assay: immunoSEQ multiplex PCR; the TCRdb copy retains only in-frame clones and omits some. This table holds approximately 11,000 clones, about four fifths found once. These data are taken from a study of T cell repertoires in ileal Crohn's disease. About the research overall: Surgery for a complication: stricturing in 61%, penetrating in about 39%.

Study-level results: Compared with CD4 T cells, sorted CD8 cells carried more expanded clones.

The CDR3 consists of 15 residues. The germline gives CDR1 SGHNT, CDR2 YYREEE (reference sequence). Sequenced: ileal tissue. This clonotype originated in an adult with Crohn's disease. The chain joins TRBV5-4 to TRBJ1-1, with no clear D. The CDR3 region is CASSLGAGPNAEAFF. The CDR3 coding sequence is TGTGCCAGCAGCTTGGGGGCGGGCCCGAACGCTGAAGCTTTCTTT.